Listed below are T cell receptor beta chains from one sample, sequenced in a study of blood T cell repertoires in COVID-19. Only in-frame clones appear in the TCRdb table, and some are missing; sequencing was by immunoSEQ multiplex PCR. In the table there are 300,000 or so clones, roughly 80% of which are singletons. The sequenced sample consisted of peripheral blood. Source of these receptors: a woman aged 45-60 years with active or convalescent COVID-19. The CDR3 runs from the conserved cysteine through the conserved F or W. A D gene is named only where the DNA matches it firmly. Clone size is shown for a subset of rows, as once, few, many or a class of expanded clone.

CDR3: CASSPSRLGGGRKAEAFF; DNA: TGTGCCAGCAGTCCGAGTCGGTTGGGAGGGGGACGGAAGGCTGAAGCTTTCTTT; length: 18; J: TRBJ1-1; V: TRBV28; size: NA; D: NA
CDR3: CASSLAGADSGNTIYF; DNA: TGTGCCAGCAGCTTAGCAGGGGCCGACTCTGGAAACACCATATATTTT; length: 16; J: TRBJ1-3; V: TRBV7-6; size: NA; D: NA
CDR3: CASAQGGRSRDTQYF; DNA: TGTGCCAGCGCGCAGGGGGGACGTTCAAGGGATACGCAGTATTTT; length: 15; J: TRBJ2-3; V: TRBV19; size: NA; D: NA
CDR3: CASSHGLDEGKQFF; DNA: TGTGCCAGCAGTCATGGACTAGATGAGGGTAAGCAGTTCTTC; length: 14; J: TRBJ2-1; V: TRBV7-8; size: NA; D: TRBD2
CDR3: CASSQRTGAETQYF; DNA: TGTGCCAGCAGCCAACGTACAGGGGCAGAGACCCAGTACTTC; length: 14; J: TRBJ2-5; V: TRBV14; size: once; D: TRBD1
CDR3: CASSYTGTGSHYGYTF; DNA: TGTGCCAGCAGTTATACCGGGACAGGGAGTCACTATGGCTACACCTTC; length: 16; J: TRBJ1-2; V: TRBV6-6; size: NA; D: TRBD1
CDR3: CASRPRGGARYNEQFF; DNA: TGTGCCAGTAGGCCTCGGGGAGGGGCGAGGTACAATGAGCAGTTCTTC; length: 16; J: TRBJ2-1; V: TRBV19; size: NA; D: TRBD2
CDR3: CAWTPLGNTGELFF; DNA: TGTGCCTGGACCCCCCTAGGGAACACCGGGGAGCTGTTTTTT; length: 14; J: TRBJ2-2; V: TRBV30; size: NA; D: NA
CDR3: CASSDASKNEQFF; DNA: TGTGCCAGCAGTGATGCTAGCAAAAATGAGCAGTTCTTC; length: 13; J: TRBJ2-1; V: TRBV2; size: NA; D: NA
CDR3: CASSSGWWSPSYEQYF; DNA: TGTGCCAGCAGTTCGGGATGGTGGTCACCTTCCTACGAGCAGTACTTC; length: 16; J: TRBJ2-7; V: TRBV6-5; size: NA; D: NA
CDR3: CASSVGGRVEKLFF; DNA: TGTGCCAGCAGTGTGGGCGGCAGGGTGGAAAAACTGTTTTTT; length: 14; J: TRBJ1-4; V: TRBV28; size: NA; D: NA
CDR3: CASSPPSATTNTQYF; DNA: TGTGCCAGCTCACCACCGTCCGCCACAACAAATACGCAGTATTTT; length: 15; J: TRBJ2-3; V: TRBV18; size: once; D: NA
CDR3: CASSFFGDSPLHF; DNA: TGTGCCAGCAGTTTTTTCGGGGATTCACCCCTCCACTTT; length: 13; J: TRBJ1-6; V: TRBV27; size: few; D: NA
CDR3: CASRHGQAYEQYF; DNA: TGTGCCAGCCGCCATGGACAGGCCTACGAGCAGTACTTC; length: 13; J: TRBJ2-7; V: TRBV6-5; size: once; D: TRBD1
CDR3: CATSDSGASGNNEQFF; DNA: TGTGCCACCAGTGATTCGGGGGCTAGCGGCAACAATGAGCAGTTCTTC; length: 16; J: TRBJ2-1; V: TRBV24-1; size: few; D: NA
CDR3: CASSWLAGEQFF; DNA: TGTGCCAGCAGCTGGCTAGCGGGAGAGCAGTTCTTC; length: 12; J: TRBJ2-1; V: TRBV11-3; size: once; D: TRBD2
CDR3: CASILLAGGSYEQYF; DNA: TGTGCCAGCATCCTACTAGCGGGTGGATCCTACGAGCAGTACTTC; length: 15; J: TRBJ2-7; V: TRBV7-9; size: NA; D: TRBD2
CDR3: CASSFFAGTAYF; DNA: TGTGCCAGCAGTTTTTTCGCGGGGACAGCATATTTT; length: 12; J: TRBJ2-2; V: TRBV12-3/TRBV12-4; size: NA; D: NA
CDR3: CASSDRSGYATNEKLFF; DNA: TGTGCCAGCAGCGACCGTTCGGGTTATGCAACTAATGAAAAACTGTTTTTT; length: 17; J: TRBJ1-4; V: TRBV9; size: few; D: NA
CDR3: CASSRDLYNEQFF; DNA: TGTGCCAGCAGCAGGGACTTGTACAATGAGCAGTTCTTC; length: 13; J: TRBJ2-1; V: TRBV7-9; size: NA; D: NA
CDR3: CASSFSPGTSGRAAFF; DNA: TGCGCCAGCAGCTTTTCCCCCGGGACTAGCGGGAGGGCCGCGTTCTTC; length: 16; J: TRBJ2-1; V: TRBV5-1; size: few; D: TRBD2
CDR3: CASSFRQGAHNQPQHF; DNA: TGTGCCAGCAGTTTCCGGCAGGGGGCGCACAATCAGCCCCAGCATTTT; length: 16; J: TRBJ1-5; V: TRBV28; size: NA; D: TRBD1
CDR3: CASGVGGSRSPLHF; DNA: TGTGCCAGTGGGGTCGGGGGGTCACGGTCACCCCTCCACTTT; length: 14; J: TRBJ1-6; V: TRBV19; size: NA; D: NA
CDR3: CASKSAGELFF; DNA: TGTGCCAGCAAATCTGCCGGGGAGCTGTTTTTT; length: 11; J: TRBJ2-2; V: TRBV28; size: NA; D: NA
CDR3: CASSEAGGAGNTIYF; DNA: TGTGCCAGCAGTGAAGCTGGGGGGGCTGGAAACACCATATATTTT; length: 15; J: TRBJ1-3; V: TRBV6-1; size: NA; D: NA
CDR3: CASSLWVGSSYEQYF; DNA: TGTGCCAGCAGTCTCTGGGTAGGGAGCTCCTACGAGCAGTACTTC; length: 15; J: TRBJ2-7; V: TRBV27; size: NA; D: NA
CDR3: CASSQDGVQVEAFF; DNA: TGTGCCAGCAGCCAAGATGGCGTCCAGGTTGAAGCTTTCTTT; length: 14; J: TRBJ1-1; V: TRBV3-1/TRBV3-2; size: few; D: NA
CDR3: CASSNTGTGELFF; DNA: TGTGCCAGCTCTAACACGGGGACCGGGGAGCTGTTTTTT; length: 13; J: TRBJ2-2; V: TRBV18; size: NA; D: NA
CDR3: CASSLAGARQETQYF; DNA: TGTGCCAGCAGCTTAGCGGGAGCGAGACAAGAGACCCAGTACTTC; length: 15; J: TRBJ2-5; V: TRBV9; size: NA; D: TRBD2
CDR3: CASSLFEASGAYEQYF; DNA: TGCGCCAGCAGCTTATTCGAGGCTAGCGGCGCCTACGAGCAGTACTTC; length: 16; J: TRBJ2-7; V: TRBV5-1; size: NA; D: TRBD2
CDR3: CASSRRTGLTDTQYF; DNA: TGTGCCAGCAGCCGCCGGACTGGCCTCACAGATACGCAGTATTTT; length: 15; J: TRBJ2-3; V: TRBV3-1/TRBV3-2; size: NA; D: NA
CDR3: CALRERYEQYF; DNA: TGCGCCCTACGGGAGAGGTACGAGCAGTACTTC; length: 11; J: TRBJ2-7; V: TRBV10-1; size: once; D: NA
CDR3: CAWSVTGGGPDTQYF; DNA: TGTGCCTGGAGTGTAACAGGGGGCGGTCCAGATACGCAGTATTTT; length: 15; J: TRBJ2-3; V: TRBV30; size: NA; D: TRBD1
CDR3: CASSPPGLAGTGELFF; DNA: TGTGCCAGCAGCCCGCCGGGACTAGCTGGCACCGGGGAGCTGTTTTTT; length: 16; J: TRBJ2-2; V: TRBV3-1/TRBV3-2; size: NA; D: TRBD2
CDR3: CASSGLQQGRMGYGYTF; DNA: TGTGCCAGCTCAGGATTACAGCAGGGGAGAATGGGCTATGGCTACACCTTC; length: 17; J: TRBJ1-2; V: TRBV18; size: NA; D: NA
CDR3: CAWTKMTEREAFF; DNA: TGTGCCTGGACCAAAATGACCGAGCGTGAAGCTTTCTTT; length: 13; J: TRBJ1-1; V: TRBV30; size: NA; D: NA
CDR3: CASSLIGTGFYEQYF; DNA: TGTGCCAGCAGCTTGATAGGGACAGGGTTTTACGAGCAGTACTTC; length: 15; J: TRBJ2-7; V: TRBV5-4; size: NA; D: TRBD1
CDR3: CASSYTAGGPYEQYF; DNA: TGTGCCAGCAGTTATACGGCGGGAGGTCCCTACGAGCAGTACTTC; length: 15; J: TRBJ2-7; V: TRBV6-2/TRBV6-3; size: NA; D: TRBD2
CDR3: CASSISSGSGETQYF; DNA: TGCGCCAGCAGCATTTCAAGCGGGTCAGGAGAGACCCAGTACTTC; length: 15; J: TRBJ2-5; V: TRBV5-1; size: NA; D: NA
CDR3: CASSVVEGGREFF; DNA: TGTGCCAGCAGCGTAGTCGAGGGAGGGCGGGAGTTCTTC; length: 13; J: TRBJ2-1; V: TRBV9; size: NA; D: TRBD2
CDR3: CASREQNTEAFF; DNA: TGTGCCAGCCGGGAGCAGAACACTGAAGCTTTCTTT; length: 12; J: TRBJ1-1; V: TRBV28; size: NA; D: NA
CDR3: CASSDGARLSGANVLTF; DNA: TGTGCCAGCAGTGACGGGGCGAGACTCTCTGGGGCCAACGTCCTGACTTTC; length: 17; J: TRBJ2-6; V: TRBV6-4; size: NA; D: NA